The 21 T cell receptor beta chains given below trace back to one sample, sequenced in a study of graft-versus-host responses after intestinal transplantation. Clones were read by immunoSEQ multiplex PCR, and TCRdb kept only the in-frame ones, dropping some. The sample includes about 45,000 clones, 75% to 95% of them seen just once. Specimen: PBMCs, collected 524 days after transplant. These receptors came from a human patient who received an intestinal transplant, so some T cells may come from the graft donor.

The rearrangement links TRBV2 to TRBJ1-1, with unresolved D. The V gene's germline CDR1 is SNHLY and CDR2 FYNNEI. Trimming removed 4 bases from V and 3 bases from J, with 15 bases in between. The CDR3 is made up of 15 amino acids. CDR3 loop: CASSGPMGRYTEAFF. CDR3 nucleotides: TGTGCCAGCAGTGGACCGATGGGCCGGTACACTGAAGCTTTCTTT.

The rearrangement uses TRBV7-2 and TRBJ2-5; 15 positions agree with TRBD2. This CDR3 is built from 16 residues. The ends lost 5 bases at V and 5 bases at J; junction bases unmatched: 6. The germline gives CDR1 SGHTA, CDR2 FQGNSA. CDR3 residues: CASSQGGTSGRETQYF. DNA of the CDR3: TGTGCCAGCAGCCAGGGGGGGACTAGCGGGAGGGAGACCCAGTACTTC.

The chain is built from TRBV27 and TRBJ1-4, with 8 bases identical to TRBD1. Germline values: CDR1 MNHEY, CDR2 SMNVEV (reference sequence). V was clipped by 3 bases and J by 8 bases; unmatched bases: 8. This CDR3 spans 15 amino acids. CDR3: CASSLRTGKNEKLFF. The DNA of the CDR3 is TGTGCCAGCAGTTTGAGGACAGGGAAGAACGAAAAACTGTTTTTT.

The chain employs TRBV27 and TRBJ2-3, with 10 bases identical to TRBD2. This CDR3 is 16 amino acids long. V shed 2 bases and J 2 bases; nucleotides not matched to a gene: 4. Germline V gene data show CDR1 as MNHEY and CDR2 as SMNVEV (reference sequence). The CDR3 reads CASSLSGRAITDTQYF. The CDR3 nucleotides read TGTGCCAGCAGTTTAAGCGGGAGGGCTATCACAGATACGCAGTATTTT.

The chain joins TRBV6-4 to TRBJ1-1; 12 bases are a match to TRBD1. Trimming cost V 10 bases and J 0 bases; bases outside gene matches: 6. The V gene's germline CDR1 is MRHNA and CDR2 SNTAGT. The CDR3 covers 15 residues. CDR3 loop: CATRRDRGLNTEAFF. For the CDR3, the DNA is TGTGCCACCAGAAGGGACAGGGGGCTGAACACTGAAGCTTTCTTT.

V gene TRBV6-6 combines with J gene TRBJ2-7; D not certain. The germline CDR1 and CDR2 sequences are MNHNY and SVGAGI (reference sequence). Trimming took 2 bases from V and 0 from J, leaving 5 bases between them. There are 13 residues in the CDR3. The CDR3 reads CASSYGISYEQYF. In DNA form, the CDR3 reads TGTGCCAGCAGTTACGGGATCTCCTACGAGCAGTACTTC.

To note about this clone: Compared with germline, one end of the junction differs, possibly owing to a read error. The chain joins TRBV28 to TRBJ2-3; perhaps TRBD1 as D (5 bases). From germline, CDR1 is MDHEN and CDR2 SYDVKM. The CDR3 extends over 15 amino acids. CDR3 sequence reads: CASSPQGGGTDTRYF. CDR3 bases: TGTGCCAGCAGTCCGCAGGGTGGTGGCACAGATACGCGGTATTTT.

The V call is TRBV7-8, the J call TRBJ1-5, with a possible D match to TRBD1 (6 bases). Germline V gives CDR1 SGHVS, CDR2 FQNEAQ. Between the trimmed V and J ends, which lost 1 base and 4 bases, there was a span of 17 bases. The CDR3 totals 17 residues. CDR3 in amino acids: CASSLVMGGGGNQPQHF. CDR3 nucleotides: TGTGCCAGCAGCTTAGTCATGGGGGGCGGAGGGAATCAGCCCCAGCATTTT.

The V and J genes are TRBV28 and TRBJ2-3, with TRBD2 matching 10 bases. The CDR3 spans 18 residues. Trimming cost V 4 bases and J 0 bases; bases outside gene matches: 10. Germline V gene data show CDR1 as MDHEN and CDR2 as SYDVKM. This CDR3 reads CASSSLAGRVTSTDTQYF. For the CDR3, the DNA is TGTGCCAGCAGTTCACTAGCGGGACGAGTAACTAGCACAGATACGCAGTATTTT.

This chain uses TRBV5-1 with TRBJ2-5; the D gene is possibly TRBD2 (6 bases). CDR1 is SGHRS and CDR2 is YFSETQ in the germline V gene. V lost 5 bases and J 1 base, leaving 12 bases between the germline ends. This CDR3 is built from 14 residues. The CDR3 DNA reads TGCGCCAGCAGAGACGCCGGGGGCCAAGAGACCCAGTACTTC. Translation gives CASRDAGGQETQYF.

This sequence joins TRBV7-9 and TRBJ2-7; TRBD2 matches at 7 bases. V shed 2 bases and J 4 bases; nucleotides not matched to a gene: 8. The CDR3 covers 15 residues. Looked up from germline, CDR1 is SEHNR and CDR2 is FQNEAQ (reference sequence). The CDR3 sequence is CASSLNGRPTYEQYF. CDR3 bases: TGTGCCAGCAGCTTAAACGGGAGGCCCACTTACGAGCAGTACTTC.

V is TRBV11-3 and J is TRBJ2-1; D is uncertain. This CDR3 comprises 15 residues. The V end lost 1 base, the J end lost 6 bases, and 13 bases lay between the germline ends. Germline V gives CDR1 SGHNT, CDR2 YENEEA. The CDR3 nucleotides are TGTGCCAGCAGCTTAGGCCCCTTGACTGGCAATGAGCAGTTCTTC. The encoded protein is CASSLGPLTGNEQFF.

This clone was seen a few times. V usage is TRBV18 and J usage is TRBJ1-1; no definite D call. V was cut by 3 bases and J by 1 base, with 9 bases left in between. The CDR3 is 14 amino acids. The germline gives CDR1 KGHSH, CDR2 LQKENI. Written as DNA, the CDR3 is TGTGCCAGCTCACCCGGAGTTACGAACACTGAAGCTTTCTTT. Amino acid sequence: CASSPGVTNTEAFF.

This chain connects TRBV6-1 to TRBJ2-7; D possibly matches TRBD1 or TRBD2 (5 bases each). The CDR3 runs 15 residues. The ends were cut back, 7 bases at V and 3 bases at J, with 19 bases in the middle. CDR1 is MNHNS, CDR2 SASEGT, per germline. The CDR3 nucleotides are TGTGCCAGCACCGTCTCCCGGGACCCCCGCTACGAGCAGTACTTC. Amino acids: CASTVSRDPRYEQYF.

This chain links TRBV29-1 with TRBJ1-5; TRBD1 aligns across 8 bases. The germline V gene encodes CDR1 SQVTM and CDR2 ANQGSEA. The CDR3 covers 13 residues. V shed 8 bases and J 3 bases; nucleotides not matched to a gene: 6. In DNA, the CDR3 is TGCAGCTACCAGACAGGGGTCAATCAGCCCCAGCATTTT. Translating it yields CSYQTGVNQPQHF.

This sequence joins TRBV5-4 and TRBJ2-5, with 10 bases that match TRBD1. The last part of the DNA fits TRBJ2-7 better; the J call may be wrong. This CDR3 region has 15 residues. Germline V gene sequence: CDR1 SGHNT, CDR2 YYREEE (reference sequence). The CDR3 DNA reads TGTGCCAGCAGCTTGGGACAGGGGGCTTCCTACGAGCAGTACTTC. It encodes CASSLGQGASYEQYF.

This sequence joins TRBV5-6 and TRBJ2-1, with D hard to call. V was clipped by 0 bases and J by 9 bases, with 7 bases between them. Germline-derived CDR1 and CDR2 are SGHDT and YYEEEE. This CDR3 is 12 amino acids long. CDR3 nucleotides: TGTGCCAGCAGCTTGGCAGAAGGTGAGCAGTTCTTC. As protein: CASSLAEGEQFF.

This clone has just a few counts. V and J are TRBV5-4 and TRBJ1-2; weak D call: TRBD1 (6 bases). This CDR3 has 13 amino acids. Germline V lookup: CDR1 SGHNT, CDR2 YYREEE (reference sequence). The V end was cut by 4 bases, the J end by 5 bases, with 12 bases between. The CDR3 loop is CASSDGQRYGYTF. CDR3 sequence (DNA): TGTGCCAGCAGCGACGGACAGAGATATGGCTACACCTTC.

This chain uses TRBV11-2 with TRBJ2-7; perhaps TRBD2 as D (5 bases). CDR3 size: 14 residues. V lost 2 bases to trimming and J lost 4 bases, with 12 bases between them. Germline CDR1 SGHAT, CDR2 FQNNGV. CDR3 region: CASSLPSPPYEQYF. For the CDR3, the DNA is TGTGCCAGCAGCTTACCTAGCCCCCCTTACGAGCAGTACTTC.

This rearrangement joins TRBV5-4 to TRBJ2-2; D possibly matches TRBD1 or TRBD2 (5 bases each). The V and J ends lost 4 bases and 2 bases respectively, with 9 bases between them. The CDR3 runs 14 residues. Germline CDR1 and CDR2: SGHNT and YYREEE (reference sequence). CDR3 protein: CASSRDQNTGELFF. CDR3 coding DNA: TGTGCCAGCAGCCGGGACCAAAACACCGGGGAGCTGTTTTTT.

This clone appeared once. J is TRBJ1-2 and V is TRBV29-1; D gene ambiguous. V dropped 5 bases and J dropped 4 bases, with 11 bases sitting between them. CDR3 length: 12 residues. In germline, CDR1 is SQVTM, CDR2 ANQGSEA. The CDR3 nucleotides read TGCAGCGTTCTAGGCGACCTCTATGGCTACACCTTC. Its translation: CSVLGDLYGYTF. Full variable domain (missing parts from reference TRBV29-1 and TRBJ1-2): SAVISQKPSRDICQRGTSLTIQCQVDSQVTMMFWYRQQPGQSLTLIATANQGSEATYESGFVIDKFPISRPNLTFSTLTVSNMSPEDSSIYLCSVLGDLYGYTFGSGTRLTVV.